These 22 T cell receptor beta chains were all obtained from the same sample, sequenced in a study of immune cell composition in non-small cell lung cancer. Normal lung was sampled as far from the tumour as possible, at least 3 cm. Using immunoSEQ multiplex PCR, the repertoire was profiled, and TCRdb retains in-frame clones only, with some absent. The sample holds some 4,900 clones, roughly 72% seen once. The sample was non-adjacent lung tissue. All receptors come from a human donor with non-small cell lung cancer.

The DNA for the CDR3 is TGTGCCACCCTTCAGAGGGCGGGGGACACTGAAGCTTTCTTT. It encodes CATLQRAGDTEAFF. The V gene is TRBV5-4, the J gene TRBJ1-1; D perhaps matches TRBD1 (5 bases). Germline loops: CDR1 SGHNT, CDR2 YYREEE (reference sequence). The length of the CDR3 is 14 residues. V lost 9 bases and J lost 3, with 18 bases in between.

This clone was seen only once. The rearrangement links TRBV2 to TRBJ2-5, with 10 bases that match TRBD1. The length of the CDR3 is 15 residues. V trimming: 5 bases; J trimming: 1 base; junction bases outside the gene matches: 4. CDR1 is SNHLY, CDR2 FYNNEI, per germline. CDR3 region: CASSPGQGVQETQYF. In DNA form, the CDR3 reads TGTGCCAGCAGTCCCGGACAGGGGGTCCAAGAGACCCAGTACTTC.

This clone was seen a handful of times. J is TRBJ1-2 and V is TRBV7-2; D not resolved. The CDR3 sequence is 14 residues long. CDR1 is SGHTA and CDR2 is FQGNSA in the germline V gene. Trimming removed 1 base from V and 2 bases from J, with 8 bases in between. The CDR3 DNA reads TGTGCCAGCAGCTTAGTGGGCAGGAACTATGGCTACACCTTC. It codes for CASSLVGRNYGYTF.

Only one count was recorded for this clone. This sequence joins TRBV5-5 and TRBJ1-5; D gene uncertain. The V end was cut by 1 base, the J end by 7 bases, with 18 bases between. The germline CDR1 and CDR2 sequences are SGHKS and YYEKEE (reference sequence). This CDR3 comprises 16 residues. CDR3 amino acids: CASSLRDGMGRQPQHF. CDR3 DNA sequence: TGTGCCAGCAGCTTGCGGGATGGAATGGGGAGGCAGCCCCAGCATTTT.

V gene TRBV7-2 combines with J gene TRBJ2-5; 8 positions match TRBD1. The V segment lost 5 bases and the J segment 5 bases; nucleotides outside the gene matches: 4. CDR1 is SGHTA, CDR2 FQGNSA, per germline. The CDR3 contains 13 residues. The CDR3 bases are TGTGCCAGCAGCCCACAGGGGGGTGAGACCCAGTACTTC. Translated, it gives CASSPQGGETQYF.

The V gene is TRBV27, the J gene TRBJ2-7; possible D gene TRBD2, 6 bases. The germline gives CDR1 MNHEY, CDR2 SMNVEV (reference sequence). This CDR3 has 13 residues. V was clipped by 7 bases and J by 4 bases, with 14 bases between them. CDR3 nucleotide sequence: TGTGCCAGCAAGCGGGCAGGGCAGTACGAGCAGTACTTC. It codes for CASKRAGQYEQYF.

This clone came up a few times. The chain carries TRBV10-3 and TRBJ2-2; no clear D gene. Trimming shortened V by 3 bases and J by 3 bases, and 11 bases separated the two germline ends. Germline CDR1 reads ENHRY; CDR2 reads SYGVKD. This CDR3 has 15 amino acids. In nucleotides, the CDR3 is TGTGCCATCAGTGATACCGGGTCATACACCGGGGAGCTGTTTTTT. Translated, it gives CAISDTGSYTGELFF.

This chain uses TRBV6-5 with TRBJ2-1; 7 bases are shared with TRBD1. The CDR3 length is 15 residues. The germline CDR1 and CDR2 sequences are MNHEY and SVGAGI. Trimming at V came to 5 bases and at J to 4 bases, leaving 8 bases not matched to a gene. The chain's CDR3 is CASSRTGDYYNEQFF. The CDR3 DNA follows: TGTGCCAGCAGTCGGACAGGAGATTATTACAATGAGCAGTTCTTC.

This clone was seen only once. V is TRBV2 and J is TRBJ1-1; tentatively, D is TRBD1 (6 bases). This CDR3 comprises 13 residues. Trimming took off 6 bases at V and 6 bases at J, with 14 bases between the two ends. CDR1 SNHLY and CDR2 FYNNEI come from the germline V gene. The DNA of the CDR3 is TGTGCCAGCAGCCTATACAGGGTTGCTGAAGCTTTCTTT. Its translation: CASSLYRVAEAFF.

The rearrangement uses TRBV4-1 and TRBJ2-7, with D possibly TRBD2 on 7 matching bases. The CDR3 consists of 16 residues. The germline V gene encodes CDR1 MGHRA and CDR2 YSYEKL. The V and J ends lost 6 bases and 4 bases respectively, with 22 bases between them. This CDR3 is CASSPGQGRASYEQYF. The CDR3 DNA reads as TGCGCCAGCAGTCCGGGGCAGGGGAGGGCCTCATACGAGCAGTACTTC.

In its sample, this clone was seen a few times. In nucleotides, the CDR3 is TGTGCCAGCAGGCCGGGCCCTCGGGAAACTAATGAAAAACTGTTTTTT. Translation: CASRPGPRETNEKLFF. The gene calls are TRBV6-7 and TRBJ1-4; D gene ambiguous. TRBV6-7 belongs to the ORF category, with a function that is uncertain. The CDR3 has 16 residues. V was cut by 6 bases and J by 1 base, with 15 bases left in between.

This rearrangement joins TRBV5-1 to TRBJ2-7, with D hard to call. The V and J ends lost 0 bases and 0 bases respectively, with 4 bases between them. CDR3 size: 13 residues. Germline CDR1 is SGHRS and CDR2 is YFSETQ. For the CDR3, the DNA is TGCGCCAGCAGCTTGGGGAGCTCCTACGAGCAGTACTTC. Translation gives CASSLGSSYEQYF.

The chain recombines TRBV4-1 with TRBJ2-1; 14 positions agree with TRBD2. V gave up 0 bases and J gave up 1 base; unmatched junction bases: 2. The CDR3 totals 18 residues. CDR1 is MGHRA and CDR2 is YSYEKL in the germline V gene. DNA of the CDR3: TGCGCCAGCAGCCAAGAGGGACTAGCGGGGGCTTCCTACAATGAGCAGTTCTTC. Translating gives CASSQEGLAGASYNEQFF.

The chain carries TRBV4-1 and TRBJ2-7; D is perhaps TRBD2 (5 bases). Germline-derived CDR1 and CDR2 are MGHRA and YSYEKL. Trimming stripped 4 bases from V and 3 bases from J, with 16 bases between. The CDR3 extends over 15 amino acids. CDR3 sequence reads: CASSLGPGSNYEQYF. The CDR3 DNA reads TGCGCCAGCAGCCTAGGACCGGGGTCCAACTACGAGCAGTACTTC.

This chain joins TRBV12-5 and TRBJ2-1; TRBD2 matches 11 bases. Per germline, CDR1 LGHNT and CDR2 FRNRAP. The J segment lost 8 bases and the V segment lost 6 bases, leaving 9 bases of the junction unmatched. The CDR3 runs 15 residues. CDR3: CASGQGTSGSHEQFF. The CDR3, as DNA: TGTGCTAGTGGCCAAGGGACTAGCGGATCACATGAGCAGTTCTTC. The variable domain in full, with the rest retrieved from reference TRBV12-5 and TRBJ2-1, is DARVTQTPRHKVTEMGQEVTMRCQPILGHNTVFWYRQTMMQGLELLAYFRNRAPLDDSGMPKDRFSAEMPDATLATLKIQPSEPRDSAVYFCASGQGTSGSHEQFFGPGTRLTVL.

The V call is TRBV25-1, the J call TRBJ2-1; D uncertain. V dropped 6 bases and J dropped 4 bases, with 4 bases sitting between them. In germline, CDR1 is MGHDK, CDR2 SYGVNS. The length of the CDR3 is 11 residues. DNA of the CDR3: TGTGCCAGCAGCTATTACAATGAGCAGTTCTTC. Protein product: CASSYYNEQFF.

This clone was observed a few times. V usage is TRBV2 and J usage is TRBJ1-6; maybe TRBD1 (6 bases). In germline, CDR1 is SNHLY, CDR2 FYNNEI. The CDR3 runs 14 residues. V was trimmed by 8 bases and J by 10 bases, leaving 18 bases between them. CDR3 residues: CASLLQGNGSPLHF. CDR3 nucleotide sequence: TGTGCCAGCCTTCTACAGGGAAATGGATCACCCCTCCACTTT.

In its sample, this clone is large (0.1 to 1%). The J gene is TRBJ2-2, the V gene TRBV5-5; D gene ambiguous. V shed 0 bases and J shed 7 bases, with 10 bases lying between them. CDR1 and CDR2 from the germline V gene are SGHKS and YYEKEE (reference sequence). This CDR3 comprises 14 residues. CDR3 in amino acids: CASSLAFVSGELFF. CDR3 DNA: TGTGCCAGCAGCTTGGCCTTCGTGAGCGGGGAGCTGTTTTTT.

This chain joins TRBV6-6 and TRBJ2-7, with D unresolved. This CDR3 is 11 amino acids long. Germline V CDR1 and CDR2: MNHNY, SVGAGI (reference sequence). Trimming removed 2 bases from V and 6 bases from J, with 5 bases in between. The CDR3 DNA reads TGTGCCAGCAGTTACGGGCGCGAGCAGTACTTC. Translation gives CASSYGREQYF.

In regard to this clone: The same CDR3 also results from other DNA sequences found in this sample. CDR3 bases: TGTGCCAGCAGCGTAGGAGGGGGCAAGGAGACCCAGTACTTC. It encodes CASSVGGGKETQYF. The chain employs TRBV9 and TRBJ2-5; 7 bases match TRBD1. Germline V gene data show CDR1 as SGDLS and CDR2 as YYNGEE. After removal of 0 bases from V and 5 bases from J, the junction contained 4 bases not matched to a gene. CDR3 length: 14 amino acids.

The V call is TRBV7-9, the J call TRBJ1-1, with 9 bases aligning to TRBD1. CDR3 length: 15 amino acids. Germline CDR1 and CDR2: SEHNR and FQNEAQ (reference sequence). Trimming cost V 1 base and J 3 bases; bases outside gene matches: 3. CDR3 nucleotides: TGTGCCAGCAGCTTAGTGACAGGGGGTCACACTGAAGCTTTCTTT. This codes for CASSLVTGGHTEAFF.

The V and J genes are TRBV7-9 and TRBJ2-5; unclear D gene. Looked up from germline, CDR1 is SEHNR and CDR2 is FQNEAQ (reference sequence). The V gene lost 5 bases and the J gene lost 7 bases, with 20 bases spanning the gap. The CDR3 covers 15 residues. CDR3 bases: TGTGCCAGCAGCCCAAATATGTTGGCGGATGGGACCCAGTACTTC. It yields the protein CASSPNMLADGTQYF.